This paragraph covers one TCR beta chain sequence. What it recognizes is unknown. Clones were read by immunoSEQ multiplex PCR, and TCRdb kept only the in-frame ones, dropping some. The sample has about 120,000 clones, about 91% seen once; the top ten hold over 8.5%. This specimen belongs to a study of T cell responses to AZD1222 COVID-19 vaccine. General study results and limits: Reports indicate that nearly half of spike-specific TCRs are directed at unmutated variant regions. Only a handful of AZD1222 recipients, roughly 6 in all, had baseline seropositivity.

The CDR3 contains 15 residues. Trimming cost V 4 bases and J 5 bases; bases outside gene matches: 5. Germline assignment: CDR1 SEHNR and CDR2 FQNEAQ (reference sequence). The chain couples TRBV7-9 to TRBJ1-6, with TRBD1 identical over 7 bases. This receptor was identified in an adult in good health. The sample in question was peripheral blood, obtained on day 0 of AZD1222 vaccination. DNA of the CDR3: TGTGCCAGCAGCTCCGGAGACAGGGATAATTCACCCCTCCACTTT. Translating gives CASSSGDRDNSPLHF.